Shown below are 5 T cell receptor beta chains from a single sample sequenced in a study of blood T cell repertoires in COVID-19. Sequencing used immunoSEQ multiplex PCR; TCRdb keeps in-frame clones, though not all of them. The sample includes hundreds of thousands of clones, roughly 90% seen only once; the top ten take more than 5%. The sample comprised PBMCs or T cells enriched from blood (not recorded which). The receptors were sampled from a woman aged 25 to 39 with acute COVID-19.

The V call is TRBV7-6, the J call TRBJ2-7, with D tentatively TRBD1 (5 bases). Germline V CDR1 and CDR2: SGHVS, FNYEAQ. The CDR3 totals 15 residues. V was cut by 5 bases and J by 0 bases, with 14 bases left in between. CDR3 protein: CASSDGPTGSYEQYF. For the CDR3, the DNA is TGTGCCAGCAGCGACGGTCCCACAGGCTCCTACGAGCAGTACTTC. Full variable domain (missing parts from reference TRBV7-6 and TRBJ2-7): GAGVSQSPRYKVTKRGQDVALRCDPISGHVSLYWYRQALGQGPEFLTYFNYEAQQDKSGLPNDRFSAERPEGSISTLTIQRTEQRDSAMYRCASSDGPTGSYEQYFGPGTRLTVT.

V is TRBV7-2 and J is TRBJ2-1; 10 positions agree with TRBD2. This CDR3 comprises 14 residues. The V and J ends lost 5 bases and 9 bases, in that order; junction bases with no gene match: 7. CDR1 SGHTA and CDR2 FQGNSA come from the germline V gene. The CDR3: CASSILAGVSEQFF. The CDR3 DNA reads TGTGCCAGCAGCATTCTAGCGGGAGTTTCTGAGCAGTTCTTC. The full variable domain, completed using reference TRBV7-2 and TRBJ2-1, is GAGVSQSPSNKVTEKGKDVELRCDPISGHTALYWYRQSLGQGLEFLIYFQGNSAPDKSGLPSDRFSAERTGGSVSTLTIQRTQQEDSAVYLCASSILAGVSEQFFGPGTRLTVL.

The chain recombines TRBV3-1 (or the pseudogene TRBV3-2) with TRBJ2-2; no definite D call. Per germline, CDR1 LGHDT and CDR2 YNNKEL (reference sequence). Trimming cost V 2 bases and J 5 bases, with 6 bases left between them. The CDR3 runs 13 residues. The CDR3 DNA reads as TGTGCCAGCAGCCAACTATGGACCGGGGAGCTGTTTTTT. Amino acids: CASSQLWTGELFF.

The V call is TRBV24-1, the J call TRBJ2-2; 9 nucleotides match TRBD1. This CDR3 comprises 16 residues. Unmatched junction bases numbered 9, after V lost 7 bases and J lost 4 bases. Germline V gives CDR1 KGHDR, CDR2 SFDVKD. CDR3 DNA: TGTGCCACCAGCCGAAAGACAGGGGGGATCACCGGGGAGCTGTTTTTT. Its protein is CATSRKTGGITGELFF.

The chain couples TRBV5-6 to TRBJ2-7; 8 bases line up with TRBD1. V shed 3 bases and J 3 bases; nucleotides not matched to a gene: 5. The germline V gene encodes CDR1 SGHDT and CDR2 YYEEEE. The CDR3 is 14 residues long. CDR3 sequence reads: CASSYDRGHYEQYF. The CDR3 bases are TGTGCCAGCAGCTACGACAGGGGTCACTACGAGCAGTACTTC.